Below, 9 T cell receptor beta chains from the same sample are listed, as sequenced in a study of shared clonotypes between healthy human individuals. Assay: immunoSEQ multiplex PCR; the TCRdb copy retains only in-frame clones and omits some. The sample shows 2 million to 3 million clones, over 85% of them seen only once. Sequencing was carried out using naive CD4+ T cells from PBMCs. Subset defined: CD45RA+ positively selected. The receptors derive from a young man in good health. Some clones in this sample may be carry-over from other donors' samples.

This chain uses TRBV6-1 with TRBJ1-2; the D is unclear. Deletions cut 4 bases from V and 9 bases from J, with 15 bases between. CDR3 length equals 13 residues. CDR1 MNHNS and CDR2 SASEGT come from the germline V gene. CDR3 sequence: CASSVLMLESYTF. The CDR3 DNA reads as TGTGCCAGCAGTGTATTGATGCTGGAGAGCTACACCTTC.

CDR3 in DNA: TGCGCCAGCAGCCCCAGTGCAGGAAACAATGAGCAGTTCTTC. Encoded protein: CASSPSAGNNEQFF. V gene TRBV5-1 combines with J gene TRBJ2-1; no reliable D call. CDR1 is SGHRS and CDR2 is YFSETQ in the germline V gene. With 4 bases removed from V and 5 bases from J, the gap between germline ends came to 13 bases. The CDR3 is 14 residues long.

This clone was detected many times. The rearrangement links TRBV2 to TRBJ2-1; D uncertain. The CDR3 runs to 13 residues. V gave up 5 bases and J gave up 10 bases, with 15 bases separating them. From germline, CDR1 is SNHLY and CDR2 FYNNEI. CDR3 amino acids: CASSQDVLGEQFF. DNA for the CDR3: TGTGCCAGCAGTCAGGACGTCTTAGGGGAGCAGTTCTTC. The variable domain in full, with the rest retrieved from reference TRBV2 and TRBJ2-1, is EPEVTQTPSHQVTQMGQEVILRCVPISNHLYFYWYRQILGQKVEFLVSFYNNEISEKSEIFDDQFSVERPDGSNFTLKIRSTKLEDSAMYFCASSQDVLGEQFFGPGTRLTVL.

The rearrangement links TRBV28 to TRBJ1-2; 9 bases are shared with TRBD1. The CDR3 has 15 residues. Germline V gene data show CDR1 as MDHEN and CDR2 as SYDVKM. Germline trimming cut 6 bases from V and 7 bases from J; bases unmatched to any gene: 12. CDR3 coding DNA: TGTGCCAGCAGGGGGTACGGGACAGGGACCCCTGGCTACACCTTC. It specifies CASRGYGTGTPGYTF.

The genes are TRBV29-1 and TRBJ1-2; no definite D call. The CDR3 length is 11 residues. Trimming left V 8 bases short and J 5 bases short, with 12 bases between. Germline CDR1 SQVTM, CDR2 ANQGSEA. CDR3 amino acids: CSSEGGYGYTF. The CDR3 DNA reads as TGCAGCTCCGAGGGTGGTTATGGCTACACCTTC.

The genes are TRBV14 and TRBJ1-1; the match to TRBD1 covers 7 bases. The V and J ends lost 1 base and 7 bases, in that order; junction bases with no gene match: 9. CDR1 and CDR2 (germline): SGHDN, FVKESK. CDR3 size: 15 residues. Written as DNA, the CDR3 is TGTGCCAGCAGCCAAGTTTCAGGGGGAGGGTTTGAAGCTTTCTTT. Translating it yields CASSQVSGGGFEAFF. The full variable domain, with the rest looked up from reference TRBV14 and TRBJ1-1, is EAGVTQFPSHSVIEKGQTVTLRCDPISGHDNLYWYRRVMGKEIKFLLHFVKESKQDESGMPNNRFLAERTGGTYSTLKVQPAELEDSGVYFCASSQVSGGGFEAFFGQGTRLTVV.

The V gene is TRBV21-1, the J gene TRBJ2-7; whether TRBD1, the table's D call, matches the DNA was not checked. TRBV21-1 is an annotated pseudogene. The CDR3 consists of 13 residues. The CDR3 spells CASSNRTGDEQYF. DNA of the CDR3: TGTGCCAGCAGCAACCGGACAGGGGACGAGCAGTACTTC.

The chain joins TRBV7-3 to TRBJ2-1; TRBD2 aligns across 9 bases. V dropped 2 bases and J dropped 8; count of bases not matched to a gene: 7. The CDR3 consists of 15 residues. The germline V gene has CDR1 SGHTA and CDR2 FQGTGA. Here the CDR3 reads CASSLWPSGIDEQFF. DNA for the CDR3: TGTGCCAGCAGCTTATGGCCTAGCGGGATAGATGAGCAGTTCTTC.

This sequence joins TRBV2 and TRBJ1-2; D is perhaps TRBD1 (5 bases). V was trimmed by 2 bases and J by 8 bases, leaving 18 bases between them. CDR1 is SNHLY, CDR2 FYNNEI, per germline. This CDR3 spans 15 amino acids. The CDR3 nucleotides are TGTGCCAGCAGTGAACTAAGGGGCAGGGAGGACGGCTACACCTTC. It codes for CASSELRGREDGYTF.